The next 18 T cell receptor beta chains were all read from a single sample in a study of post-analysis software for immune sequencing data (dated by TCRdb to 2015 to 2017). Library preparation employed PCR. Sequencing was performed on an Illumina HiSeq 2500. To reduce PCR and sequencing biases, unique molecular identifiers were built into the TCR beta cDNA libraries. The public sequencing data were trimmed at Q25 with fastp and processed into clonotypes with MiXCR by TCRdb, which kept only in-frame beta chains. Merged by CDR3 protein, the rows form single entries marked with the most common genes and DNA. The sample table records about 620,000 distinct CDR3 sequences; 44% of these occur just once. 1.5% to 2% of the sample is taken by the ten largest. These receptors have no known antigen. The paper as a whole reports these results and caveats: Roughly 5 TRBV segments, including TRBV5-6, TRBV5-1 and TRBV20-1, were significantly more frequent in patients than controls.

Sequencing was done on a sample of blood. These TCRs come from a girl between 5 and 17 years old with multiple sclerosis.

The rearrangement uses TRBV12-3 or TRBV12-4 and TRBJ2-7; the match to TRBD1 covers 9 bases. Losses at the gene ends were 5 bases for V and 0 bases for J; bases not matched to a gene: 8. This CDR3 region has 16 residues. CDR3: CASSRDRAISSYEQYF. CDR3 sequence (DNA): TGTGCCAGCAGTCGGGACAGGGCGATCAGCTCCTACGAGCAGTACTTC.

In DNA form, the CDR3 reads TGCGCCAGCAGTTTATGGACAGCGGACGGGAATGAGCAGTTCTTC. Translation gives CASSLWTADGNEQFF. This rearrangement joins TRBV5-1 to TRBJ2-1; a possible D gene is TRBD1 (6 bases). V lost 5 bases and J 7 bases, leaving 19 bases between the germline ends. This CDR3 region has 15 residues. Germline V lookup: CDR1 SGHRS, CDR2 YFSETQ.

The chain couples TRBV5-1 to TRBJ2-1; TRBD2 matches at 16 bases. The V gene's germline CDR1 is SGHRS and CDR2 YFSETQ. The CDR3 is made up of 19 amino acids. The ends lost 3 bases at V and 2 bases at J; junction bases unmatched: 8. CDR3 DNA sequence: TGCGCCAGCAGCTCCCCGGGACTAGCGGGGGGGCCCCCCTACAATGAGCAGTTCTTC. Residues: CASSSPGLAGGPPYNEQFF. Combining the CDR3 with reference TRBV5-1 and TRBJ2-1 gives the whole variable domain KAGVTQTPRYLIKTRGQQVTLSCSPISGHRSVSWYQQTPGQGLQFLFEYFSETQRNKGNFPGRFSGRQFSNSRSEMNVSTLELGDSALYLCASSSPGLAGGPPYNEQFFGPGTRLTVL.

This clonotype was counted a few times. J is TRBJ2-1 and V is TRBV5-1; 9 bases map to TRBD1. The V gene end was trimmed by 2 bases and the J gene end by 5 bases; junction bases not matched to a gene: 5. The CDR3 is made up of 15 amino acids. Germline loops: CDR1 SGHRS, CDR2 YFSETQ. The CDR3, as DNA: TGCGCCAGCAGCTTCCGGGACAGGGTTGACAATGAGCAGTTCTTC. Translation: CASSFRDRVDNEQFF.

This clonotype has a count of ten or more. Germline is not matched at one junction end, which may reflect a read error. The chain carries TRBV7-2 and TRBJ2-7; D is unresolved. CDR3 length: 15 residues. Germline lookup yields CDR1 SGHTA and CDR2 FQGNSA. The DNA for the CDR3 is TGCGCCAGCAGCTTGTTGGCAGGCGGATCCTACGAGCAGTACTTC. It is translated as CASSLLAGGSYEQYF.

This clonotype has only one observation. The conserved closing phenylalanine or tryptophan is absent in this CDR3, likely reflecting a read error. J is TRBJ2-1 and V is TRBV7-8, with 8 bases matching TRBD2. This CDR3 is 15 amino acids long. Trimming cost V 4 bases and J 8 bases; bases outside gene matches: 10. The germline gives CDR1 SGHVS, CDR2 FQNEAQ. The CDR3 sequence is CASSSQAGAGDEQFV. The CDR3 coding sequence is TGTGCCAGCAGCTCACAAGCGGGGGCCGGCGATGAGCAGTTCGTC.

The rearrangement uses TRBV27 and TRBJ2-3; D remains unclear. In germline, CDR1 is MNHEY, CDR2 SMNVEV (reference sequence). This CDR3 spans 15 amino acids. V lost 4 bases to trimming and J lost 7 bases, with 18 bases between them. The CDR3 reads CASSSPGPGSNTQYF. Here the CDR3 DNA reads TGTGCCAGCAGTTCCCCGGGCCCCGGTTCCAATACGCAGTATTTT.

V usage is TRBV7-2 and J usage is TRBJ2-7; 7 positions match TRBD1. CDR1 is SGHTA and CDR2 is FQGNSA in the germline V gene. The CDR3 loop spans 15 amino acids. Unmatched junction bases numbered 7, after V lost 5 bases and J lost 0 bases. CDR3 nucleotides: TGTGCCAGCAGCCCACGATGGGACAGCTCCTACGAGCAGTACTTC. It codes for CASSPRWDSSYEQYF.

The chain couples TRBV5-1 to TRBJ2-7; TRBD2 agrees at 7 bases. The V segment lost 4 bases and the J segment 10 bases; nucleotides outside the gene matches: 17. In germline, CDR1 is SGHRS, CDR2 YFSETQ. The CDR3 is 15 residues long. CDR3 residues: CASSTERTSGYTQYF. In nucleotides, the CDR3 is TGCGCCAGCAGCACCGAGAGGACTAGTGGTTACACCCAGTACTTC.

The CDR3 reads CASSLGRVASYEQYF. The CDR3 coding sequence is TGTGCCAGCAGTTTGGGGCGGGTGGCCTCCTACGAGCAGTACTTC. The rearrangement joins TRBV12-3 or TRBV12-4 to TRBJ2-7, with D perhaps being TRBD1 or TRBD2 (5 bases each). The CDR3 sequence is 15 residues long. Trimming cost V 3 bases and J 0 bases, with 12 bases left between them.

The chain recombines TRBV4-1 with TRBJ1-1; the D is unclear. Trimming removed 4 bases at V and 7 bases at J, with 19 bases between. Germline V gene lookup returns CDR1 MGHRA and CDR2 YSYEKL. The CDR3 is 15 residues long. CDR3 amino acids: CASSPRRKELGEAFF. The CDR3 region has the DNA TGCGCCAGCAGCCCCCGAAGGAAGGAATTGGGTGAAGCTTTCTTT.

The V call is TRBV6-6, the J call TRBJ2-5; a weak D match, TRBD1 (6 bases). The end of the DNA aligns better with TRBJ2-7, so the J call may be wrong. The CDR3 has 16 residues. Germline lookup yields CDR1 MNHNY and CDR2 SVGAGI (reference sequence). This CDR3 reads CASSYSNRDTEYEQYF. The CDR3, as DNA: TGTGCCAGCAGTTACTCAAACCGGGACACTGAATACGAGCAGTACTTC.

The J gene is TRBJ2-1, the V gene TRBV6-5; the match to TRBD2 covers 7 bases. The CDR3 extends over 15 amino acids. The germline gives CDR1 MNHEY, CDR2 SVGAGI. V shed 0 bases and J 4 bases; nucleotides not matched to a gene: 3. The CDR3 here is CASSYSLAVYNEQFF. CDR3 sequence (DNA): TGTGCCAGCAGTTACTCCCTAGCGGTATACAATGAGCAGTTCTTC.

V and J are TRBV4-1 and TRBJ2-7, with D possibly TRBD1 on 5 matching bases. This CDR3 is 14 amino acids long. From germline, CDR1 is MGHRA and CDR2 YSYEKL. V lost 6 bases, J lost 0 bases, and 12 bases lay in between. The CDR3 protein is CASRTQVSSYEQYF. The CDR3 bases are TGCGCCAGCAGGACACAGGTCAGCTCCTACGAGCAGTACTTC.

The chain joins TRBV18 to TRBJ1-6; D may be TRBD1 (5 bases). CDR1 KGHSH and CDR2 LQKENI come from the germline V gene. Trimming took off 2 bases at V and 7 bases at J, with 9 bases between the two ends. The CDR3 is 14 residues long. For the CDR3, the DNA is TGTGCCAGCTCACCAGTAGGGACGAATTCACCCCTCCACTTT. Its translation is CASSPVGTNSPLHF.

About this clonotype itself: A much bigger clone sits one base away, suggesting this may be a read error. The chain employs TRBV3-1 and TRBJ1-2, with D tentatively TRBD1 (6 bases). Germline CDR1 is LGHDT and CDR2 is YNNKEL (reference sequence). CDR3 length: 15 amino acids. The CDR3 DNA reads as TGTGTCAGCAGCCGGCGCTACAGGGATGACTATGGCTACACCTTC. Protein sequence: CVSSRRYRDDYGYTF. Filled out from reference TRBV3-1 and TRBJ1-2, the complete variable domain reads DTAVSQTPKYLVTQMGNDKSIKCEQNLGHDTMYWYKQDSKKFLKIMFSYNNKELIINETVPNRFSPKSPDKAHLNLHINSLELGDSAVYFCVSSRRYRDDYGYTFGSGTRLTVV.

This clonotype was found many times. J is TRBJ1-2 and V is TRBV7-9; D might be TRBD1 (5 bases). Trimming stripped 6 bases from V and 4 bases from J, with 9 bases between. CDR1 is SEHNR, CDR2 FQNEAQ, per germline (reference sequence). The CDR3 spans 12 residues. Here the CDR3 DNA reads TGTGCCAGCAGTTCCGACAGCTATGGCTACACCTTC. Amino acids: CASSSDSYGYTF.

J is TRBJ2-4 and V is TRBV27, with a tentative D call TRBD1 (6 bases). The ends were cut back, 5 bases at V and 13 bases at J, with 21 bases in the middle. Per germline, CDR1 MNHEY and CDR2 SMNVEV (reference sequence). This CDR3 has 14 amino acids. CDR3 in amino acids: CASSPRQAQGEQYF. CDR3 DNA: TGTGCCAGCAGTCCCCGACAGGCCCAAGGGGAGCAGTACTTC.